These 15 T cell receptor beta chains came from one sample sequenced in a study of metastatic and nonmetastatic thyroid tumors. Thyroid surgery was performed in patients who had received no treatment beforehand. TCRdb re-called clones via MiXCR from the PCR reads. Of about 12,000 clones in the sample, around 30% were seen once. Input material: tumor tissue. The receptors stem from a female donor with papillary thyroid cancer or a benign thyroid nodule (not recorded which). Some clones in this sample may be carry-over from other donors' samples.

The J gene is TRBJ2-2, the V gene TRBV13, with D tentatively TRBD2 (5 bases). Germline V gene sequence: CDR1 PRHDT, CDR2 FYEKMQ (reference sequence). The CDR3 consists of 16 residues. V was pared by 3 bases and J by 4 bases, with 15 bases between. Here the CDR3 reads CASSFSRGLGTGELFF. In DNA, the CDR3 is TGTGCCAGCAGCTTTAGCCGCGGGTTGGGCACCGGGGAGCTGTTTTTT.

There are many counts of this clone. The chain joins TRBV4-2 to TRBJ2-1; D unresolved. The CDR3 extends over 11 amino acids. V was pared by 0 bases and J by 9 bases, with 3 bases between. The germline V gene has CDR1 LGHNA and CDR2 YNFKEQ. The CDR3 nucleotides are TGTGCCAGCAGCCAAGAACGTGAGCAGTTCTTC. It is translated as CASSQEREQFF.

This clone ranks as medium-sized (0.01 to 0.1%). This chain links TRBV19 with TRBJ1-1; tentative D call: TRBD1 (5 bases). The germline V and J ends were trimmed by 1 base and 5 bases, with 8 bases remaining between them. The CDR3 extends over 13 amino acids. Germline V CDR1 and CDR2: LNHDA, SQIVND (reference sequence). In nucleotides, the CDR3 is TGTGCCAGTAGTATAGCTAAGGGGACTGAAGCTTTCTTT. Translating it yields CASSIAKGTEAFF.

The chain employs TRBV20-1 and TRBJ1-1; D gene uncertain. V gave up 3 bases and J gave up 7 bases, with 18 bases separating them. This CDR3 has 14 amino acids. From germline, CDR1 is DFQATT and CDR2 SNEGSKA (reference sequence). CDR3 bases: TGCAGTGCTAGGATTTTATCAAATGCGATTGAAGCTTTCTTT. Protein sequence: CSARILSNAIEAFF.

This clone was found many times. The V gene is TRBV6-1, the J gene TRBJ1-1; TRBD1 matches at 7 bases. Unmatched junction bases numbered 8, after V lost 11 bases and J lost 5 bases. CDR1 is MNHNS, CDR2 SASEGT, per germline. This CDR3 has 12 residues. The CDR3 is CAGSDRATEAFF. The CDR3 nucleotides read TGTGCCGGCTCAGACAGGGCGACTGAAGCTTTCTTT.

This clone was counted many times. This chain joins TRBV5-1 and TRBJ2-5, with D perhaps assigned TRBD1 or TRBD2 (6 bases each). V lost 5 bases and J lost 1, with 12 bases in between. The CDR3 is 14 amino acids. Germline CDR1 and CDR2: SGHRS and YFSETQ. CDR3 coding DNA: TGCGCCAGCAGATCGGGGGCCACCCAAGAGACCCAGTACTTC. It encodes CASRSGATQETQYF.

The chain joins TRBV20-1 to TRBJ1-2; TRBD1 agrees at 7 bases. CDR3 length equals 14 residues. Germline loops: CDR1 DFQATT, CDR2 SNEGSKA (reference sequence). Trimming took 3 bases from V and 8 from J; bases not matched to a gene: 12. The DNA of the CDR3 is TGCAGTGCTAGGATCGTATACAGGGGACACGGCTACACCTTC. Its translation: CSARIVYRGHGYTF.

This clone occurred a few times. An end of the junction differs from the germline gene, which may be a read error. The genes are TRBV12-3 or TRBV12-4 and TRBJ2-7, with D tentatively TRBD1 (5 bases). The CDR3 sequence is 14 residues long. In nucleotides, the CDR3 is TGTTCCAGCAGTCCCAGTTGGGGCAGAGTCGAGCAGTACTTC. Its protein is CSSSPSWGRVEQYF.

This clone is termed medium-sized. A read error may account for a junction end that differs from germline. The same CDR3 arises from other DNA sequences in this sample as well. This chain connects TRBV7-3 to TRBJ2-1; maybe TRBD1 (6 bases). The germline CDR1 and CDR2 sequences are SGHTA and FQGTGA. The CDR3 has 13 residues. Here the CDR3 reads CASTMVGAHNLVF. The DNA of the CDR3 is TGTGCCAGCACTATGGTGGGGGCGCACAATTTGGTCTTC.

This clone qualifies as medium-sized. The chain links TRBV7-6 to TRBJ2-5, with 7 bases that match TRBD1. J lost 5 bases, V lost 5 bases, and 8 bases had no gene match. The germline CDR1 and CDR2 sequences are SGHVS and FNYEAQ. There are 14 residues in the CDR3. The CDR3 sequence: CASSRTQQGETQYF. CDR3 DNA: TGTGCCAGCAGCAGGACACAACAGGGGGAGACCCAGTACTTC.

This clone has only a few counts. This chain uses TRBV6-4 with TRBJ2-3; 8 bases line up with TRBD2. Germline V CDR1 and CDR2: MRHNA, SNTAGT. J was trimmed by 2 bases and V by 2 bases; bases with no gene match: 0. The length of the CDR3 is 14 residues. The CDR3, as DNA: TGTGCCAGCAGTGACGGACTAGCCACAGATACGCAGTATTTT. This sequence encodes CASSDGLATDTQYF.

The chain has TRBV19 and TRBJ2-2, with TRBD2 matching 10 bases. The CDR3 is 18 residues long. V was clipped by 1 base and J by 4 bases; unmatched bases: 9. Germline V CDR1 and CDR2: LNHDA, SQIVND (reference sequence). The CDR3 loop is CASSIGRRGTSATGELFF. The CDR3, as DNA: TGTGCCAGTAGTATAGGAAGGAGGGGGACTAGCGCCACCGGGGAGCTGTTTTTT. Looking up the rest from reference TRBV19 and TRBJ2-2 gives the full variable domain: DGGITQSPKYLFRKEGQNVTLSCEQNLNHDAMYWYRQDPGQGLRLIYYSQIVNDFQKGDIAEGYSVSREKKESFPLTVTSAQKNPTAFYLCASSIGRRGTSATGELFFGEGSRLTVL.

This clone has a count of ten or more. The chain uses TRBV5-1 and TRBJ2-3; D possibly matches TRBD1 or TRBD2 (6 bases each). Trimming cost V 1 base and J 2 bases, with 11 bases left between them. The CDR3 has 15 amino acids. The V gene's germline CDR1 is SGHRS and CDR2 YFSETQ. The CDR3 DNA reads TGCGCCAGCAGCTTGTTAGGGGGGCCCACAGATACGCAGTATTTT. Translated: CASSLLGGPTDTQYF.

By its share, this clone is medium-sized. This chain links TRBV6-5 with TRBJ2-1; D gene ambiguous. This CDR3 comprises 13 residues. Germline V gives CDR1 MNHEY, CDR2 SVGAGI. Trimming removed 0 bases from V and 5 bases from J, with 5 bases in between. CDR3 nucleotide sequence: TGTGCCAGCAGTTACTCGAGGAACAATGAGCAGTTCTTC. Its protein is CASSYSRNNEQFF.

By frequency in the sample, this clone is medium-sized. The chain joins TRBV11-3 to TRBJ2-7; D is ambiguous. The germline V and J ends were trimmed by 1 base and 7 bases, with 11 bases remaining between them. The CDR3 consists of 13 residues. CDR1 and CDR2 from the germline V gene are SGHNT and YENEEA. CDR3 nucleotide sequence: TGTGCCAGCAGCTTAGTGGAGTCTGGGGAGCAGTACTTC. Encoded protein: CASSLVESGEQYF.